This TCR beta chain was identified in a study of blood T cell repertoires in COVID-19. Study summary: Nucleic acid was either cDNA or gDNA, and it came from T cells, B-cell-depleted T cells, or PBMCs.

In the original analysis: Estimates of nucleated cell counts were drawn from the amplification of reference gene primers. The table came from immunoSEQ multiplex PCR; TCRdb's copy has only in-frame clones and leaves some out. V, J and clone size are those of that table, while D and trimming were read from the DNA. Of roughly 300,000 clones listed, around 86% are singletons. The length of the CDR3 is 12 residues. The V gene lost 4 bases and the J gene lost 5 bases, with 8 bases spanning the gap. Per germline, CDR1 SEHNR and CDR2 FQNEAQ (reference sequence). What was sequenced was peripheral blood. This rearrangement joins TRBV7-9 to TRBJ1-2; D perhaps matches TRBD1 (5 bases). The TCR comes from a woman between 40 and 55 years old who had recovered from COVID-19. The CDR3 is CASSSGGYGYTF. In DNA form, the CDR3 reads TGTGCCAGCAGCTCCGGGGGATATGGCTACACCTTC.